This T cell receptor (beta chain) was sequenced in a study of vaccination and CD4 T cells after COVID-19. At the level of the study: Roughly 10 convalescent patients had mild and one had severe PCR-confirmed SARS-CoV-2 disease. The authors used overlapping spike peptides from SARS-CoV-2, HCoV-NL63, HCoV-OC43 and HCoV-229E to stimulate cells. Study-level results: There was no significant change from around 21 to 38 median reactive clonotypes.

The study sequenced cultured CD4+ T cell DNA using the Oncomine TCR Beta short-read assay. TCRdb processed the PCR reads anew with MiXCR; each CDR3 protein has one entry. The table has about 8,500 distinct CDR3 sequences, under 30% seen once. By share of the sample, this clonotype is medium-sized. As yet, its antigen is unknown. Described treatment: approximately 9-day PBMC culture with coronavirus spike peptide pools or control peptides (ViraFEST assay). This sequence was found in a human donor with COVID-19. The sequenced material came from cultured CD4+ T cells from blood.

CDR3 loop: CASSFNGQGNQPQHF. For the CDR3, the DNA is TGTGCCAGCAGTTTTAACGGACAGGGCAATCAGCCCCAGCATTTT. The rearrangement links TRBV27 to TRBJ1-5, with TRBD1 matching over 7 bases. The V gene end was trimmed by 3 bases and the J gene end by 2 bases; junction bases not matched to a gene: 4. The CDR3 sequence is 15 residues long. CDR1 is MNHEY, CDR2 SMNVEV, per germline (reference sequence).